The text below deals with one T cell receptor beta chain. Its antigen is not yet known. The input lacks base qualities; no much larger clone sits a single base away. The sample belongs to a study of shared clonotypes between healthy human individuals (dated by TCRdb to 2018 to 2021). Concerning the study at large: The cohort comprised two women and a few men aged 18 to 49 years. For each donor, CD4 naive and CD4 memory were each run on three plates, CD8 naive on two plates, and CD8 memory on one plate. To estimate repertoire size and how much clonotypes are shared between individuals, the study performed deep sequencing of blood TCR repertoires from 4 to 6 healthy adults. To increase sequencing depth and limit assay-specific biases, TCR repertoire library preparation and sequencing were carried out by different laboratories using diverse techniques. Per donor, leukapheresis produced somewhere between about 0.9 and 9.5 billion PBMCs.

TCR CDR3 regions were amplified from genomic DNA by multiplex PCR using the deep immunoSEQ assay. Extracted genomic DNA from each cell subset was distributed evenly across all wells of several immunoSEQ 96-well plates, and each plate was treated as a replicate. For sorted subsets, 150 to 200 ng genomic DNA, equal to 25,000 to 35,000 T cell genomes, was loaded into each replicate PCR. Purified libraries were quantified with a Qubit 3.0 fluorometer, sized on a Bioanalyzer 2100, and re-quantified with the KAPA Library Quantification kit. Every immunoSEQ 96-well plate was sequenced on a dedicated single-read 150-cycle Illumina NextSeq 550 flow cell. For the original study's pipeline: Because only junctional sequences without quality scores were contained in the immunoSEQ output, filtering matching that applied to full-length reads could not be performed. Sequences were annotated with PyIR, a Python wrapper for IgBLAST v1.9, and V/J genes and CDR3 were assigned using IMGT germline references. Reads with weak V/J assignments (E-value above 1e-6), missing CDR3, stop codons, out-of-frame junctions, or ambiguous translated residues were removed. V3J clonotypes were defined as sequences sharing the same inferred V gene, J gene, and CDR3 amino acid sequence. To compute the percentage overlap between repertoires, the number of shared unique clonotypes was divided by the size of the smaller repertoire. Three approaches were used to assess repertoire richness: RTK rarefaction, the Chao1 estimator, and Recon v2.1 estimates of unobserved clonotypes. For all TCRbeta clonotypes obtained by the gDNA method from several donors, generation probabilities were computed with OLGA. TCRdb took over this immuneACCESS table, retaining in-frame rearrangements with V and J assigned. Such tables are incomplete; in checked studies, under half of the missing clones stem from an unresolved V gene, and the remainder is unexplained. V, J and clone size are those of that table, while D and trimming were read from the DNA. The sample table lists fewer than 1 million clones, around 96% of them with a count of one. The top ten clones comprise under 0.25% of the sample.

For the CD8 naive samples, CD45RO-negative cells were positively selected for CCR7, yielding a CD45RA+CCR7+ population from which TemRA cells were excluded. The donors were healthy, HIV-negative adults who had no recently reported acute infections or vaccinations. Every donor was a Caucasian adult living in Nashville, Tennessee, USA. After blood collection by leukapheresis, PBMCs were isolated using Ficoll-Histopaque density gradient centrifugation and then cryopreserved in the vapor phase of liquid nitrogen. Purity and quantity of every magnetically sorted T cell population were checked by analytical flow cytometry. Genomic DNA was isolated from every sorted fraction and measured by UV absorbance on a Nanodrop 2000c. The CDR3 numbers 16 residues from cysteine through phenylalanine. Solely the CDR3 DNA is kept, with 48 bases framed from the first base. V lost 7 bases and J lost 0 bases, and the count of bases not matched to a germline gene is 9. CDR1 and CDR2 are drawn from the germline V gene: MDHEN, SYDVKM.

Paper-wide results and their limitations: Because the study included only a small number of donors, the genetic and exposure-history diversity represented was limited. Roughly 5.2% of naive CD4, around 4% of naive CD8, approximately 2% of memory CD4, and approximately 0.4% of memory CD8 clonotypes were shared across several donors. Compared with non-shared clonotypes, the clonotypes found in all four sorted-subset donors had higher generation probabilities. Sampling was restricted to blood, and TCR repertoires in tissues likely differ from the TCR repertoires found in blood. Pairwise subsampling led to the expectation that sequencing depth would affect the degree of clonotype sharing among donors. Naive subsets generally had larger estimated clonotype richness than memory subsets did. Incomplete sequencing was indicated by rarefaction of sorted-subset datasets, despite the large sequencing depth.

The specimen was naive CD8+ T cells sorted from blood. The cell subset or site label here, explained by the study, means: CD45RA+CCR7+. The rearrangement combines TRBV28 with TRBJ2-3; 8 middle bases align to TRBD2. This receptor was taken from a young man in good health. The sequenced DNA: TGTGCCAGCATGCGGGGGCTAGCGGGTAGCACAGATACGCAGTATTTT. Translated, this is CASMRGLAGSTDTQYF. The CDR3, completed at both ends by the reference TRBV28 and TRBJ2-3 genes, gives the full variable domain DVKVTQSSRYLVKRTGEKVFLECVQDMDHENMFWYRQDPGLGLRLIYFSYDVKMKEKGDIPEGYSVSREKKERFSLILESASTNQTSMYLCASMRGLAGSTDTQYFGPGTRLTVL.